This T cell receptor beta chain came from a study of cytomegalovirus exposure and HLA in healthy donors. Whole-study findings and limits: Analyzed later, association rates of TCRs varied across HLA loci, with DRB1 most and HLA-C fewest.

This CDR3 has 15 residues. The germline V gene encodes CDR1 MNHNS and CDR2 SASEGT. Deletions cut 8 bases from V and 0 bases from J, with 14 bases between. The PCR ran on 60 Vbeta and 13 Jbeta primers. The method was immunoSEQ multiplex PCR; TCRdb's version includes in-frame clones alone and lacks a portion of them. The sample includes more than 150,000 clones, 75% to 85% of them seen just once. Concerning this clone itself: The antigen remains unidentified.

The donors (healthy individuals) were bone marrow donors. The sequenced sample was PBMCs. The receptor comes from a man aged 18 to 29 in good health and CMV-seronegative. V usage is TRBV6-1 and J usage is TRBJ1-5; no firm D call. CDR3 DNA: TGTGCCAGCGACGGCAGGCCCTATAGCAATCAGCCCCAGCATTTT. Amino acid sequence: CASDGRPYSNQPQHF.